Below, 3 T cell receptor beta chains from the same sample are listed, as sequenced in a study of blood T cell repertoires in COVID-19. Some clones are missing from TCRdb's copy, which holds only in-frame ones; the method was immunoSEQ multiplex PCR. The table has 200,000 to 300,000 clones, 70% to 90% seen once. The sample taken for sequencing was peripheral blood. The receptor source for this set is a woman in her thirties with COVID-19, enrolled during active disease.

This clone was found once. The chain employs TRBV27 and TRBJ2-1, with 8 bases lining up with TRBD2. The CDR3 contains 15 residues. Germline V gene sequence: CDR1 MNHEY, CDR2 SMNVEV (reference sequence). V shed 5 bases, J shed 9 bases, and the junction held 12 bases outside the gene matches. The CDR3 DNA sequence: TGTGCCAGCAGTATAGCGGGATCCGGGGGCGGTGAGCAGTTCTTC. It translates to CASSIAGSGGGEQFF.

The chain uses TRBV6-2 or TRBV6-3 and TRBJ1-5, with D possibly being TRBD1 (6 bases). The CDR3 runs 16 residues. The V gene lost 2 bases and the J gene lost 0 bases, with 11 bases spanning the gap. Germline V lookup: CDR1 MNHEY, CDR2 SVGEGT. This chain's CDR3 is CASSYPRDISNQPQHF. The CDR3 coding sequence is TGTGCCAGCAGTTACCCCCGGGACATTAGCAATCAGCCCCAGCATTTT.

This clone was observed a few times. The chain is built from TRBV24-1 and TRBJ2-3; 7 bases fit TRBD1. The CDR3 is made up of 17 amino acids. Germline CDR1 KGHDR, CDR2 SFDVKD. V gave up 4 bases and J gave up 3 bases; unmatched junction bases: 12. DNA of the CDR3: TGTGCCACCAGTGAAACCGGGACAGCATATTATACAGATACGCAGTATTTT. It codes for CATSETGTAYYTDTQYF.